A selection of T cell receptor beta chains follows, all from one sample in a study of blood T cell repertoires in COVID-19. Only in-frame clones appear in the TCRdb table, and some are missing; sequencing was by immunoSEQ multiplex PCR. The sample yields some 300,000 clones, nearly 90% seen once. Input material: peripheral blood. The receptors stem from a woman in her thirties or forties with COVID-19, enrolled during active disease. The CDR3 runs from the conserved cysteine through the conserved F or W. The D gene is left open where the match is weak. Size tells how often a clone was seen (once, few, many) or the class of an expanded clone, and some rows leave it out.

d_call,clone_size,j_call,v_call,cdr3_aa,cdr3_nt
TRBD1,NA,TRBJ1-2,TRBV7-8,CASSLDRPGYTF,TGTGCCAGCAGCCTGGACAGGCCCGGCTACACCTTC
TRBD1,NA,TRBJ2-1,TRBV7-3,CASSLIRQGKNEQFF,TGTGCCAGCAGCTTAATCCGACAGGGGAAAAATGAGCAGTTCTTC
TRBD1,once,TRBJ1-2,TRBV27,CASSLLGQASLNYGYTF,TGTGCCAGCAGTTTATTGGGACAGGCCTCCTTAAACTATGGCTACACCTTC
NA,few,TRBJ2-7,TRBV5-4,CASSYWGDEQYF,TGTGCCAGCAGCTATTGGGGAGACGAGCAGTACTTC
TRBD1,NA,TRBJ1-4,TRBV5-1,CASSLELMTGGEKLFF,TGCGCCAGCAGCTTGGAACTAATGACAGGGGGGGAAAAACTGTTTTTT
NA,NA,TRBJ1-1,TRBV28,CASSTPAEAFF,TGTGCCAGCAGTACGCCGGCTGAAGCTTTCTTT
TRBD1,NA,TRBJ2-7,TRBV24-1,CATSDRQGSYEQYF,TGTGCCACCAGTGATCGACAGGGATCCTACGAGCAGTACTTC
TRBD2,NA,TRBJ2-7,TRBV3-1/TRBV3-2,CASSQRTSGNYEQYF,TGTGCCAGCAGCCAGAGGACTAGCGGGAACTACGAGCAGTACTTC
TRBD1,NA,TRBJ2-3,TRBV10-3,CAIRRTGGSTDTQYF,TGTGCCATCAGGAGGACAGGGGGCAGCACAGATACGCAGTATTTT
TRBD1,NA,TRBJ2-7,TRBV27,CASTRDATGAYEQYF,TGTGCCAGCACCCGGGATGCGACAGGGGCTTACGAGCAGTACTTC
NA,NA,TRBJ2-7,TRBV29-1,CSVSERLPYEQYF,TGCAGCGTTTCGGAGCGTCTGCCTTACGAGCAGTACTTC
TRBD1,NA,TRBJ1-2,TRBV27,CASSLLAGGPSNYGYTF,TGTGCCAGCAGTTTATTGGCAGGGGGCCCCTCAAACTATGGCTACACCTTC
NA,NA,TRBJ1-5,TRBV6-5,CASISTGASNQPQHF,TGTGCCAGCATCTCGACAGGAGCTAGCAATCAGCCCCAGCATTTT
NA,NA,TRBJ2-2,TRBV6-5,CASSPRGTGELFF,TGTGCCAGCAGTCCCAGGGGAACCGGGGAGCTGTTTTTT
TRBD1,NA,TRBJ1-2,TRBV7-9,CASSPGQKNYGYTF,TGTGCCAGCAGCCCGGGACAGAAGAACTATGGCTACACCTTC
TRBD1,NA,TRBJ2-5,TRBV6-5,CASNLKGAVVETQYF,TGTGCCAGCAACCTCAAGGGGGCCGTGGTAGAGACCCAGTACTTC
NA,NA,TRBJ2-3,TRBV6-5,CASTAPGTDTQYF,TGTGCCAGCACCGCACCAGGCACAGATACGCAGTATTTT
NA,few,TRBJ2-7,TRBV7-2,CASSFAQGGTYEQYF,TGTGCCAGCAGCTTTGCCCAGGGGGGTACCTACGAGCAGTACTTC
NA,NA,TRBJ2-7,TRBV28,CASSVRVGSGNYEQYF,TGTGCCAGCAGTGTCCGGGTCGGGTCGGGTAACTACGAGCAGTACTTC
TRBD1,NA,TRBJ1-5,TRBV5-6,CASSSRQGHQPQHF,TGTGCCAGCAGCTCCCGACAGGGACATCAGCCCCAGCATTTT
TRBD1,NA,TRBJ2-7,TRBV9,CASSARDRGLEQYF,TGTGCCAGCAGCGCCCGGGACAGGGGGCTCGAGCAGTACTTC
NA,NA,TRBJ2-3,TRBV5-8,CASSSEDRITSDTQYF,TGTGCCAGCAGCTCCGAAGACAGGATAACTTCAGATACGCAGTATTTT
NA,NA,TRBJ2-7,TRBV10-3,CAIRADRTYEQYF,TGTGCCATCAGGGCAGACAGGACCTACGAGCAGTACTTC
TRBD1,NA,TRBJ1-5,TRBV7-2,CASSPGQGNQPQHF,TGTGCCAGCAGCCCAGGACAGGGTAATCAGCCCCAGCATTTT
TRBD1,NA,TRBJ1-1,TRBV9,CASSGGTGAMNTEAFF,TGTGCCAGCAGCGGGGGGACAGGAGCCATGAACACTGAAGCTTTCTTT
TRBD1,NA,TRBJ2-4,TRBV15,CATSPDRGITGDIQYF,TGTGCCACCAGCCCCGACAGGGGCATAACTGGGGACATTCAGTACTTC
NA,NA,TRBJ2-7,TRBV10-3,CAISAAYEQYF,TGTGCCATCAGTGCGGCCTACGAGCAGTACTTC
NA,NA,TRBJ1-2,TRBV9,CASSVFSGPGVDYTF,TGTGCCAGCAGCGTATTTTCGGGACCAGGGGTTGACTACACCTTC